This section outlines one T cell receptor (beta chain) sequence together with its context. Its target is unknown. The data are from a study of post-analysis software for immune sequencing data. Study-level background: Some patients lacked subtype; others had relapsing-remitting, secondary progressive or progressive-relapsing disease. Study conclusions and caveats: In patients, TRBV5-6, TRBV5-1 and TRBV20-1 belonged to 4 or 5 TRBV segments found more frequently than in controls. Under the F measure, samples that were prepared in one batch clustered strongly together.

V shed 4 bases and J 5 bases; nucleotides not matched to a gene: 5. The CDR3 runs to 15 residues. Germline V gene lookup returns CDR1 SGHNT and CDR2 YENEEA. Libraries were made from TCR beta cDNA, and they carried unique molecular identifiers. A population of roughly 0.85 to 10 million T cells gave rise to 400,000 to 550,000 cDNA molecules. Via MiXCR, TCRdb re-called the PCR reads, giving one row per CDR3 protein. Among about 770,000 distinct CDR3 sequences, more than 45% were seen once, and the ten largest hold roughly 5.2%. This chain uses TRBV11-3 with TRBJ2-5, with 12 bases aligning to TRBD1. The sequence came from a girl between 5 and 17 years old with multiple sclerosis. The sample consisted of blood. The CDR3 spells CASSSRDRGPETQYF. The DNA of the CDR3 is TGTGCCAGCAGCTCCCGGGACAGGGGGCCGGAGACCCAGTACTTC.